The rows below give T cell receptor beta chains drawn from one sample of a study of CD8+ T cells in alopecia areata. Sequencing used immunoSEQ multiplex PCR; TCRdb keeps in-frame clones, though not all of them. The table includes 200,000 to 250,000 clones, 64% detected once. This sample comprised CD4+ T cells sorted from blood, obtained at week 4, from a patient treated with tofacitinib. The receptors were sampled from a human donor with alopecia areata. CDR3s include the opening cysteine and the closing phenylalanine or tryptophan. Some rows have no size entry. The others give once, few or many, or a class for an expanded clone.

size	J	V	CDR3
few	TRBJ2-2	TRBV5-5	CASSLGRGAGGELFF
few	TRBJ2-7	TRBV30	CAWSRGKGYEQYF
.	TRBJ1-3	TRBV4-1	CASSQDLGSGNTIYF
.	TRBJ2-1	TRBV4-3	CASSQGGTSGGLGAYNEQFF
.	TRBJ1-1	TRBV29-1	CSVGLRGAFF
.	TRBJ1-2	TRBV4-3	CASSLKRDNDYGYTF
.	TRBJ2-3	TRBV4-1	CASSQVSDTQYF
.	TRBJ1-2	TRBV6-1	CASSEQGGYGYTF
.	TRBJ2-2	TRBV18	CASSPLSRQTNTGELFF
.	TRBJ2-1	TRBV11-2	CASSLRLNDEQFF
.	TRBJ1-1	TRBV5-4	CASRDSGGFNTEAFF
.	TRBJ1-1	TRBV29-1	CSVRQVLNTEAFF
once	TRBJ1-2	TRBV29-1	CSVGRDGAGYGYTF
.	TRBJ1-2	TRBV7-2	CASSPDRTYGYTF
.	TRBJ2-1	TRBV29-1	CSVVGKGSYNEQFF
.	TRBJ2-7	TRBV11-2	CASSLGFRSYEQYF
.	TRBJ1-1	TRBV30	CAWGGASGFGEAFF
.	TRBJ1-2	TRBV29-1	CSVENPGQGLTF
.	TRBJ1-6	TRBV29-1	CSVASTYNSPLHF
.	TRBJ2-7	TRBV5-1	CASSSGLEPYEQYF
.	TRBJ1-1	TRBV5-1	CASSRAQGSYNTEAFF
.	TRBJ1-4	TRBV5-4	CASSFSPVGANEKLFF
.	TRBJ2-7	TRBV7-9	CASSSGTGAYEQYF
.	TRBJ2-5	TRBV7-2	CASSNSLAGPQETQYF
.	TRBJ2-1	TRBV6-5	CASSPGLRANEQFF
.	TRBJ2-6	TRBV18	CASSMTGSGANVLTF
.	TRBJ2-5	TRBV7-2	CASSVTGGRWETQYF
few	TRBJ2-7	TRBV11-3	CASSLGTGRTYEQYF
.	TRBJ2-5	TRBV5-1	CASSPGPKTGETQYF
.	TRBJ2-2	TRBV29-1	CSVGTTGPGELFF
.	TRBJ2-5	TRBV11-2	CASSLDRGGLALETQYF
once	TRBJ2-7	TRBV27	CASSFRTGRYEQYF
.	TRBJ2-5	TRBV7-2	CASSSPLASGERTQYF
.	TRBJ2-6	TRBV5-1	CASSLSAGANVLTF
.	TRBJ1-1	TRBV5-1	CASSVGHLQTHEAFF
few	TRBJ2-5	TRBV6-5	CASSYATGQETQYF
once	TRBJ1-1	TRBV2	CASLQDKNTEAFF
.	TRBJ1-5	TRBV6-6	CASTGEGATNQPQHF
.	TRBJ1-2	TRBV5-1	CASSPNFRDRAYGYTF
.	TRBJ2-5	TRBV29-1	CSVWGQDTQETQYF
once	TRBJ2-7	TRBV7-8	CASSLLFGQISAYEQYF
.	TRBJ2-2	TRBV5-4	CASSQTSYYTGELFF
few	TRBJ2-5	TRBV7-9	CASSLAAQETQYF
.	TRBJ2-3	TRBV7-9	CASSPGGGQGGTDTQYF
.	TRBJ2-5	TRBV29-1	CSVLPAETQYF
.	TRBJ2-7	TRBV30	CAWSLSGSPYEQYF